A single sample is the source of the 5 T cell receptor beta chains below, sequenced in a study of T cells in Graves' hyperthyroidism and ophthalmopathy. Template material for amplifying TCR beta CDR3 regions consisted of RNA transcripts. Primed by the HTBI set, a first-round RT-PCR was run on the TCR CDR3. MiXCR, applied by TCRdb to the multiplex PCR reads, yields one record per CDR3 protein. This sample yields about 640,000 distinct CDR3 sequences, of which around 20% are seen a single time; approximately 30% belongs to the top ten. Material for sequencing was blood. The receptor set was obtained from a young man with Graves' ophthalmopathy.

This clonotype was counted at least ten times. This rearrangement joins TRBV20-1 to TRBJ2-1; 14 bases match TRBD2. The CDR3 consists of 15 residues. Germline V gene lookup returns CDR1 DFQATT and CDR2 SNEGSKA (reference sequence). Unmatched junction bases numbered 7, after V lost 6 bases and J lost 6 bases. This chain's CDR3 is CSAAGLAGDSNEQFF. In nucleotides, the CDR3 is TGCAGTGCGGCGGGACTAGCGGGAGATTCCAATGAGCAGTTCTTC.

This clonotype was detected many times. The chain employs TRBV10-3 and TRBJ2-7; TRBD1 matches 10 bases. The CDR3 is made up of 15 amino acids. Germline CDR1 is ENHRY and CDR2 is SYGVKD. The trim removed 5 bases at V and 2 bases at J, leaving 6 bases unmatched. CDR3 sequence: CAISPGTGVTYEQYF. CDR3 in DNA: TGTGCCATCAGTCCCGGGACAGGGGTTACCTACGAGCAGTACTTC.

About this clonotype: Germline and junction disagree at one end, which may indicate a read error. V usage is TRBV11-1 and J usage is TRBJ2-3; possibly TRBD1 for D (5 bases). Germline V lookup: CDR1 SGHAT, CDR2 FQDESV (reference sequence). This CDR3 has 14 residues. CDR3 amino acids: CASSLRSITGTQYF. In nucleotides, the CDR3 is TGTGCCAGCAGCTTAAGGAGCATTACAGGTACGCAGTATTTT. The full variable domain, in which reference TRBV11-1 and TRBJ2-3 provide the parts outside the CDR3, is EAEVAQSPRYKITEKSQAVAFWCDPISGHATLYWYRQILGQGPELLVQFQDESVVDDSQLPKDRFSAERLKGVDSTLKIQPAELGDSAMYLCASSLRSITGTQYFGPGTRLTVL.

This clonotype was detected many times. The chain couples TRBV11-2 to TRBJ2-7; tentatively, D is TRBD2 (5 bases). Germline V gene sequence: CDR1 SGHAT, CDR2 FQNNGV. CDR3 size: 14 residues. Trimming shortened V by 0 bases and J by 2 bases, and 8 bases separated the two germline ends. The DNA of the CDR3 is TGTGCCAGCAGCTTAGATCTGGGAGCCTACGAGCAGTACTTC. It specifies CASSLDLGAYEQYF.

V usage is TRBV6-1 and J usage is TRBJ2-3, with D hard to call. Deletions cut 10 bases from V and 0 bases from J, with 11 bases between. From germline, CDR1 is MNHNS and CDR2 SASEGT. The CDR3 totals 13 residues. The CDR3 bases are TGTGCCACCAGAAGATCTAGCACAGATACGCAGTATTTT. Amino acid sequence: CATRRSSTDTQYF.